These 13 T cell receptor beta chains were sequenced from one sample in a study of CD8+CD57+ T cells in acquired aplastic anemia. For CDR3 and TCR beta VDJ profiling, genomic DNA was the template used. MiXCR was run by TCRdb on the reads, yielding one entry per CDR3 protein. The sample has 250,000 to 300,000 distinct CDR3 sequences; approximately 56% are singletons. Sequenced: sorted CD4+, CD8+, or CD8+CD57+ T cells (not recorded which) from PBMCs. The receptor set was obtained from a human donor with severe aplastic anemia or a healthy control (not recorded which).

This clonotype was detected many times. J is TRBJ1-1 and V is TRBV2; D might be TRBD1 (5 bases). Trimming pared 8 bases from V and 4 bases from J, leaving 17 bases between. Germline values: CDR1 SNHLY, CDR2 FYNNEI. The CDR3 extends over 14 amino acids. The CDR3 DNA is TGTGCCAGCGGGACCGAGACGGGGGGCACTGAAGCTTTCTTT. Protein product: CASGTETGGTEAFF.

This clonotype appeared many times. The chain combines TRBV9 with TRBJ2-1; TRBD2 matches 11 bases. CDR3 size: 18 residues. The germline gives CDR1 SGDLS, CDR2 YYNGEE. J lost 7 bases, V lost 4 bases, and 16 bases had no gene match. CDR3 region: CASSTTLSGGAFGNEQFF. CDR3 DNA sequence: TGTGCCAGCAGCACCACGCTTAGCGGGGGGGCCTTTGGGAATGAGCAGTTCTTC.

This clonotype was seen repeatedly, ten times or more. The chain combines TRBV5-1 with TRBJ2-1; D not certain. V dropped 6 bases and J dropped 3 bases, with 13 bases sitting between them. The CDR3 sequence is 14 residues long. Germline CDR1 reads SGHRS; CDR2 reads YFSETQ. The CDR3: CASTPELGYNEQFF. The CDR3 nucleotides read TGCGCCAGCACGCCCGAGCTGGGCTACAATGAGCAGTTCTTC. The full variable domain, its missing parts supplied by reference TRBV5-1 and TRBJ2-1, is KAGVTQTPRYLIKTRGQQVTLSCSPISGHRSVSWYQQTPGQGLQFLFEYFSETQRNKGNFPGRFSGRQFSNSRSEMNVSTLELGDSALYLCASTPELGYNEQFFGPGTRLTVL.

This sequence joins TRBV24-1 and TRBJ2-3, with 7 nucleotides matching TRBD1. The CDR3 has 16 residues. Unmatched junction bases numbered 6, after V lost 4 bases and J lost 0 bases. Germline CDR1 is KGHDR and CDR2 is SFDVKD. CDR3 sequence reads: CATSETGTASTDTQYF. CDR3 in DNA: TGTGCCACCAGTGAGACTGGGACAGCTAGCACAGATACGCAGTATTTT.

The chain couples TRBV6-5 to TRBJ1-6, with unresolved D. Trimming left V 2 bases short and J 9 bases short, with 8 bases between. CDR1 is MNHEY, CDR2 SVGAGI, per germline. CDR3 size: 13 residues. The DNA of the CDR3 is TGTGCCAGCAGTTACGCCGATGGTTCACCCCTCCACTTT. Residues: CASSYADGSPLHF.

At least ten counts were recorded for this clonotype. The gene calls are TRBV7-2 and TRBJ2-3, with a tentative D call TRBD2 (5 bases). The CDR3 runs 14 residues. Per germline, CDR1 SGHTA and CDR2 FQGNSA. V dropped 4 bases and J dropped 4 bases, with 12 bases sitting between them. Here the CDR3 reads CASSYGLSSDTQYF. CDR3 coding DNA: TGTGCCAGCAGCTACGGACTGTCCTCAGATACGCAGTATTTT. The variable domain in full, completed from reference TRBV7-2 and TRBJ2-3, reads GAGVSQSPSNKVTEKGKDVELRCDPISGHTALYWYRQSLGQGLEFLIYFQGNSAPDKSGLPSDRFSAERTGGSVSTLTIQRTQQEDSAVYLCASSYGLSSDTQYFGPGTRLTVL.

This clonotype occurred many times. The chain has TRBV10-3 and TRBJ1-5; 7 nucleotides line up with TRBD1. The V gene's germline CDR1 is ENHRY and CDR2 SYGVKD. The length of the CDR3 is 17 residues. The V and J ends lost 10 bases and 4 bases, in that order; junction bases with no gene match: 19. CDR3: CATGGDRVGWKNQPQHF. CDR3 in DNA: TGTGCCACAGGAGGAGACAGGGTGGGTTGGAAAAATCAGCCCCAGCATTTT.

This clonotype was observed many times. The gene calls are TRBV20-1 and TRBJ2-1; D is perhaps TRBD1 or TRBD2 (6 bases each). Trimming removed 6 bases at V and 10 bases at J, with 16 bases between. The CDR3 spans 12 residues. Germline assignment: CDR1 DFQATT and CDR2 SNEGSKA (reference sequence). The CDR3 nucleotides are TGCAGTGCCGATTTGGGGGGCGCGGAGCAGTTCTTC. This encodes CSADLGGAEQFF.

Ten or more counts support this clonotype. The chain has TRBV5-5 and TRBJ2-7; 12 positions match TRBD1. This CDR3 is 15 amino acids long. Unmatched junction bases numbered 8, after V lost 3 bases and J lost 7 bases. The germline gives CDR1 SGHKS, CDR2 YYEKEE (reference sequence). The DNA for the CDR3 is TGTGCCAGCAGCTCAGCCGGGACAGGGGGCCTTGAGCAGTACTTC. It specifies CASSSAGTGGLEQYF.

This clonotype was recorded many times. The J gene is TRBJ2-4, the V gene TRBV9; D is tentatively TRBD1 or TRBD2 (5 bases each). The length of the CDR3 is 16 residues. Trimming shortened V by 2 bases and J by 1 base, and 13 bases separated the two germline ends. From germline, CDR1 is SGDLS and CDR2 YYNGEE. CDR3 nucleotides: TGTGCCAGCAGCGTCCGCGCTGAGGGGGCCAAAAACATTCAGTACTTC. It specifies CASSVRAEGAKNIQYF.

A word on this clonotype: Possible read error: a much larger clone is one base away. This rearrangement joins TRBV6-4 to TRBJ2-1, with 10 bases matching TRBD2. The germline V gene has CDR1 MRHNA and CDR2 SNTAGT. CDR3 length equals 16 residues. The CDR3 sequence: CACSPSLAGAYNEQFF. CDR3 coding DNA: TGTGCCTGCAGTCCATCCCTAGCGGGGGCCTACAATGAGCAGTTCTTC.

This sequence joins TRBV5-1 and TRBJ1-2; D not resolved. The germline CDR1 and CDR2 sequences are SGHRS and YFSETQ. Trimming shortened V by 0 bases and J by 7 bases, and 13 bases separated the two germline ends. The CDR3 totals 14 residues. The CDR3: CASSLAGDSSGYTF. CDR3 DNA: TGCGCCAGCAGCTTGGCCGGGGATTCGAGTGGCTACACCTTC.

This clonotype was found once. The final CDR3 position lacks the conserved phenylalanine or tryptophan, pointing to a likely read error. The V call is TRBV10-1, the J call TRBJ2-7, with 8 bases identical to TRBD1. Germline V CDR1 and CDR2: WNHNN, SYGVQD (reference sequence). With 6 bases clipped from V and 0 bases from J, the junction kept 7 bases outside the gene matches. The length of the CDR3 is 15 residues. CDR3 sequence: CASSRGQGSSYEQYS. Written as DNA, the CDR3 is TGCGCCAGCAGCAGAGGACAGGGAAGCTCCTACGAGCAGTACTCC.